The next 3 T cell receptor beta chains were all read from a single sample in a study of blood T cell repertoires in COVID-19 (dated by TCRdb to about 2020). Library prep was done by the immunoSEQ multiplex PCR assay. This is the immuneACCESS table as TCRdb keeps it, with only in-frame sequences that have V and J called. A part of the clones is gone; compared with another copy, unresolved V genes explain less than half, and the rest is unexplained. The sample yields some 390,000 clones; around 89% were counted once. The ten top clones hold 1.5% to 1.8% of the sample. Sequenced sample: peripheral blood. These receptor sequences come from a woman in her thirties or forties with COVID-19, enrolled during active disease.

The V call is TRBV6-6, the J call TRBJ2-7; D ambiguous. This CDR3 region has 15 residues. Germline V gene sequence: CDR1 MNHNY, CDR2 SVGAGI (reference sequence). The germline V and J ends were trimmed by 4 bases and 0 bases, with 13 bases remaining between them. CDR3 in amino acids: CASSSPTLSSYEQYF. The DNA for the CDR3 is TGTGCCAGCAGTTCCCCGACATTGAGCTCCTACGAGCAGTACTTC.

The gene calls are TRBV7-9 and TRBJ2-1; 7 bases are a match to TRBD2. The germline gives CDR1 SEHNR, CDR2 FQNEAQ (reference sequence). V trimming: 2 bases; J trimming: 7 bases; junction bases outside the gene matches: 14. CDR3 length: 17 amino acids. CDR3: CASSLRATMSGANEQFF. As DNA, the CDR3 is TGTGCCAGCAGCTTAAGAGCCACCATGAGCGGGGCTAATGAGCAGTTCTTC.

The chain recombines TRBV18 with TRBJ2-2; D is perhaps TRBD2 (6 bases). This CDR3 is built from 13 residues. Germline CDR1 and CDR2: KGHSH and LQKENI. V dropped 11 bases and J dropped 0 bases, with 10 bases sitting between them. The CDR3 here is CALGTSNTGELFF. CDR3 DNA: TGTGCCCTCGGGACTTCGAACACCGGGGAGCTGTTTTTT. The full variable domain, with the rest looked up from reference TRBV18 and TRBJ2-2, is NAGVMQNPRHLVRRRGQEARLRCSPMKGHSHVYWYRQLPEEGLKFMVYLQKENIIDESGMPKERFSAEFPKEGPSILRIQQVVRGDSAAYFCALGTSNTGELFFGEGSRLTVL.